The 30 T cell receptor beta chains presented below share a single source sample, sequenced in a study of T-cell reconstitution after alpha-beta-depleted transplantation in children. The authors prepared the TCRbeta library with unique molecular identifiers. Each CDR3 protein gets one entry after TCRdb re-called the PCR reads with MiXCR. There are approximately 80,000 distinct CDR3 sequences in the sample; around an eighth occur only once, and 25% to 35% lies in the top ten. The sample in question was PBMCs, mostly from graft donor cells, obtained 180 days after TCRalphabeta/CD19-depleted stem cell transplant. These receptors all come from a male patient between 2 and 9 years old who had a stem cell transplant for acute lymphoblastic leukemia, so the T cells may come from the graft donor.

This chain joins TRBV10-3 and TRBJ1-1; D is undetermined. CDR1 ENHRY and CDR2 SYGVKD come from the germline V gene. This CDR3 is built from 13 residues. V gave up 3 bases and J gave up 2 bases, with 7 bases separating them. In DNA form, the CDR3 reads TGTGCCATCAGTGAACACTTAAACACTGAAGCTTTCTTT. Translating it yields CAISEHLNTEAFF.

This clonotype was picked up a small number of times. This CDR3 reads CATSRDPVLAVGGETQYF. The CDR3 DNA sequence: TGTGCCACCAGCAGAGATCCGGTACTAGCGGTGGGAGGAGAGACCCAGTACTTC. The J gene is TRBJ2-5, the V gene TRBV15, with TRBD2 identical over 8 bases. Unmatched junction bases numbered 13, after V lost 0 bases and J lost 4 bases. There are 18 residues in the CDR3. CDR1 is LNHNV, CDR2 YYDKDF, per germline (reference sequence).

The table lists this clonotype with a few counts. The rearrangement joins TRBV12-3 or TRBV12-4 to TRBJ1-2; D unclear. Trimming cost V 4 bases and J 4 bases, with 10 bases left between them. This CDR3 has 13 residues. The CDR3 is CASSYGRGYGYTF. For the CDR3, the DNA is TGTGCCAGCAGTTACGGTCGCGGCTATGGCTACACCTTC.

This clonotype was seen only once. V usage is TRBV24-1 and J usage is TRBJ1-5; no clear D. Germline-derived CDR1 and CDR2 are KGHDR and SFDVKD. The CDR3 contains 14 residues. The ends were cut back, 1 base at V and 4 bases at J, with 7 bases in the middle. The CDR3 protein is CATSDLWQNQPQHF. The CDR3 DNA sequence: TGTGCCACCAGTGATTTATGGCAGAATCAGCCCCAGCATTTT.

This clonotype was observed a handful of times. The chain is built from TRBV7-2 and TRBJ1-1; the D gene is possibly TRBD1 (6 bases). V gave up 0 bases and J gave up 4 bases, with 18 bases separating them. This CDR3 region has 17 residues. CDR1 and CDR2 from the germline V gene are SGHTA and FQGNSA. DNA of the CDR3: TGTGCCAGCAGCTTAGCTGGTGGGGTCCTAGGGGGCACTGAAGCTTTCTTT. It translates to CASSLAGGVLGGTEAFF. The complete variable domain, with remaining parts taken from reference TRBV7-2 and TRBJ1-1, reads GAGVSQSPSNKVTEKGKDVELRCDPISGHTALYWYRQSLGQGLEFLIYFQGNSAPDKSGLPSDRFSAERTGGSVSTLTIQRTQQEDSAVYLCASSLAGGVLGGTEAFFGQGTRLTVV.

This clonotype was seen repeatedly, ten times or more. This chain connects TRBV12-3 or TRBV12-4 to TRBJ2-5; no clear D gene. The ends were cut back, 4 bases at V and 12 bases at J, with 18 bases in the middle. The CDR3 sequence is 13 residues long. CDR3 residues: CASSSVHGSSEYF. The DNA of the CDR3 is TGTGCCAGCAGTTCCGTGCACGGGTCCTCGGAGTACTTC.

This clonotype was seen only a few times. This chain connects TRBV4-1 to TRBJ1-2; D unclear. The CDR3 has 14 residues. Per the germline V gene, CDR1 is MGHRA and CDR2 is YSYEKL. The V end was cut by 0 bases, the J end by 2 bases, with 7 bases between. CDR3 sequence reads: CASSQEGSNYGYTF. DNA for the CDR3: TGCGCCAGCAGCCAAGAAGGGAGCAACTATGGCTACACCTTC.

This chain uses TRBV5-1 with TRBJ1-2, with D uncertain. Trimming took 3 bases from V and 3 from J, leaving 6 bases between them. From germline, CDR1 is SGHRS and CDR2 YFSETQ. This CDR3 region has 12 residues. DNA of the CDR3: TGCGCCAGCAGCTCCACGGACTATGGCTACACCTTC. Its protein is CASSSTDYGYTF.

The CDR3 DNA follows: TGTGCCAGCAGTTTTCCCACAGGGGGGAGCTCCTACGAGCAGTACTTC. As protein: CASSFPTGGSSYEQYF. The chain combines TRBV28 with TRBJ2-7; TRBD1 matches 8 bases. CDR1 MDHEN and CDR2 SYDVKM come from the germline V gene. This CDR3 is built from 16 residues. The ends lost 3 bases at V and 0 bases at J; junction bases unmatched: 7.

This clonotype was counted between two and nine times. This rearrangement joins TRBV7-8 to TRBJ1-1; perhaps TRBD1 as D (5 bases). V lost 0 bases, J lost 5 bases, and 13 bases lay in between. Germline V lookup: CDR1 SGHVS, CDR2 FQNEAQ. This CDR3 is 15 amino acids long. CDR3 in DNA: TGTGCCAGCAGCTTAGCGGGGAGGGGTAGAACTGAAGCTTTCTTT. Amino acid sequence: CASSLAGRGRTEAFF. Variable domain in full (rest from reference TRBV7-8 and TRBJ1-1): GAGVSQSPRYKVAKRGQDVALRCDPISGHVSLFWYQQALGQGPEFLTYFQNEAQLDKSGLPSDRFFAERPEGSVSTLKIQRTQQEDSAVYLCASSLAGRGRTEAFFGQGTRLTVV.

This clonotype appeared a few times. The CDR3 nucleotides read TGTGCCAGCAGCTCCCTGAATGAGCAGTTCTTC. This codes for CASSSLNEQFF. V is TRBV7-2 and J is TRBJ2-1; D remains ambiguous. The CDR3 is made up of 11 amino acids. Germline V gives CDR1 SGHTA, CDR2 FQGNSA. Trimming removed 4 bases at V and 7 bases at J, with 5 bases between.

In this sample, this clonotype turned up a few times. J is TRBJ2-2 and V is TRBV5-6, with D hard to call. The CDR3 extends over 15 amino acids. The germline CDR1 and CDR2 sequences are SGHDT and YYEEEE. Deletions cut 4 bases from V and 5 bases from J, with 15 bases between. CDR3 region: CASSPRDLITGELFF. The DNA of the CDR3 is TGTGCCAGCAGCCCGAGAGATCTTATAACCGGGGAGCTGTTTTTT.

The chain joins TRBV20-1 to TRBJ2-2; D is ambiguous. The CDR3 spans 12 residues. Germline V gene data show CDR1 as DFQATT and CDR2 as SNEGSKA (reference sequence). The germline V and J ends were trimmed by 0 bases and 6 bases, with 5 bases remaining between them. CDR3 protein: CSARDLSGELFF. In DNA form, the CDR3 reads TGCAGTGCTAGAGATCTTTCCGGGGAGCTGTTTTTT.

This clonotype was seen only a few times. The CDR3 DNA reads as TGTGCCAGCAGTTTAGCGGGGCCCCAGTACTTC. Translation gives CASSLAGPQYF. The chain joins TRBV12-3 or TRBV12-4 to TRBJ2-5, with D possibly matching TRBD1 (5 bases). V lost 0 bases and J lost 9, with 5 bases in between. This CDR3 region has 11 residues.

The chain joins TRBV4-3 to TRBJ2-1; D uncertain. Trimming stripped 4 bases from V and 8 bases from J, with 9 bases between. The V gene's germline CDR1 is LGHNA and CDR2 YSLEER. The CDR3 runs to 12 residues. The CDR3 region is CASSLLGDEQFF. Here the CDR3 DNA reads TGCGCCAGCAGCCTTCTCGGAGATGAGCAGTTCTTC.

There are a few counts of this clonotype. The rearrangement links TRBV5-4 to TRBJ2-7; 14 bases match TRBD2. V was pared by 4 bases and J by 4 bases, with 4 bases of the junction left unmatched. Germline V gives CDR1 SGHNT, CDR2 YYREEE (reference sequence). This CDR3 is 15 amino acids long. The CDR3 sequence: CASSPGLAGAYEQYF. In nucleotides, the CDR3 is TGTGCCAGCAGCCCGGGACTAGCGGGAGCATACGAGCAGTACTTC. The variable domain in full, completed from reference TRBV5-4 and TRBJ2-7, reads ETGVTQSPTHLIKTRGQQVTLRCSSQSGHNTVSWYQQALGQGPQFIFQYYREEENGRGNFPPRFSGLQFPNYSSELNVNALELDDSALYLCASSPGLAGAYEQYFGPGTRLTVT.

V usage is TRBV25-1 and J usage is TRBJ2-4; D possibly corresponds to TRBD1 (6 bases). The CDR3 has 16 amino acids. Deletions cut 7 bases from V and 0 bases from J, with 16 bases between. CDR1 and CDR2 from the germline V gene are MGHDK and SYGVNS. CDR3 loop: CASMPSRGLAKNIQYF. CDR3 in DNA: TGTGCCAGCATGCCCTCCAGGGGCCTAGCCAAAAACATTCAGTACTTC.

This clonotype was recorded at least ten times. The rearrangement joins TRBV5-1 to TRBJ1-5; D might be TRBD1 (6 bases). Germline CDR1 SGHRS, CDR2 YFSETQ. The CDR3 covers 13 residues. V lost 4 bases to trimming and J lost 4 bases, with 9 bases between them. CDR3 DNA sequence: TGCGCCAGCAGCCTAACAGGGAATCAGCCCCAGCATTTT. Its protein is CASSLTGNQPQHF.

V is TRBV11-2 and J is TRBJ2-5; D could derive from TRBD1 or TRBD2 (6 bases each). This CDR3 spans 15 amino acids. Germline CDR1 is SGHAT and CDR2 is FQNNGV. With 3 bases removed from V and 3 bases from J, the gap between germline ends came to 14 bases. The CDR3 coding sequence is TGTGCCAGCAGCTTCTCAGGAGGGGGTAAAGAGACCCAGTACTTC. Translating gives CASSFSGGGKETQYF.

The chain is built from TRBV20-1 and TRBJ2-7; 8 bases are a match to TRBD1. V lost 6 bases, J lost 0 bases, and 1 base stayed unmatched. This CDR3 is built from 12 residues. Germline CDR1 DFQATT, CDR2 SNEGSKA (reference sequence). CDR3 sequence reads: CSADRGSYEQYF. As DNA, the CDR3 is TGCAGTGCAGACAGGGGCTCCTACGAGCAGTACTTC.

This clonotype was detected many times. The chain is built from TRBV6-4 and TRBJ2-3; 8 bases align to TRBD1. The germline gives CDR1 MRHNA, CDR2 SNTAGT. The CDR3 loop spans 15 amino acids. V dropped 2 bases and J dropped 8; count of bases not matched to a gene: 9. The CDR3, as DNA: TGTGCCAGCAGTGACACAGGACAGGGTGCCGCTACGCAGTATTTT. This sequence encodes CASSDTGQGAATQYF.

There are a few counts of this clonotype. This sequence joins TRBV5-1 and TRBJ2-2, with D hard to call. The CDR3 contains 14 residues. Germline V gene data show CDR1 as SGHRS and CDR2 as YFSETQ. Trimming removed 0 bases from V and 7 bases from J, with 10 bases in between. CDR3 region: CASSLVRDGGELFF. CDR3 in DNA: TGCGCCAGCAGCTTGGTGCGTGATGGCGGGGAGCTGTTTTTT.

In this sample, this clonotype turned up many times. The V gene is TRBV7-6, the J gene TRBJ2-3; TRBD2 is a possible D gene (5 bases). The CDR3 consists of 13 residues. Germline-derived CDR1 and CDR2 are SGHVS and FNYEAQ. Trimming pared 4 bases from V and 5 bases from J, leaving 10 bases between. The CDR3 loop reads CASSSPGEDTQYF. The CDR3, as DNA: TGTGCCAGCAGCTCACCCGGGGAAGATACGCAGTATTTT.

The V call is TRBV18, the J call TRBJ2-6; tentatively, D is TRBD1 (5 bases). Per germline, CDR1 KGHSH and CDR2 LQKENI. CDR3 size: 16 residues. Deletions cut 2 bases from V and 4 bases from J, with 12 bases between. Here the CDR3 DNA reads TGTGCCAGCTCACCAGGGGCTTCATCCGGGGCCAACGTCCTGACTTTC. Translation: CASSPGASSGANVLTF. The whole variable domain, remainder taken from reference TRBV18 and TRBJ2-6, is NAGVMQNPRHLVRRRGQEARLRCSPMKGHSHVYWYRQLPEEGLKFMVYLQKENIIDESGMPKERFSAEFPKEGPSILRIQQVVRGDSAAYFCASSPGASSGANVLTFGAGSRLTVL.

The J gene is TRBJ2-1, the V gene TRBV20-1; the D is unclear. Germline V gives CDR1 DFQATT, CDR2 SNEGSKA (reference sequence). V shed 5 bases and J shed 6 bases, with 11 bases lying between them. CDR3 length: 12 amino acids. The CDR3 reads CSAPGSINEQFF. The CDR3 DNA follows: TGCAGTGCTCCCGGGTCGATCAATGAGCAGTTCTTC.

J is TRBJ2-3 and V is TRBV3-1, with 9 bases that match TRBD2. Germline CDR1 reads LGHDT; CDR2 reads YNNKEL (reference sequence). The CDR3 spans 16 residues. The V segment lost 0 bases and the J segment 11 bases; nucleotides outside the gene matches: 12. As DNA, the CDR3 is TGTGCCAGCAGCCAAGATCCTAGCGGGGCCTCGGTTATGCAGTATTTT. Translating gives CASSQDPSGASVMQYF.

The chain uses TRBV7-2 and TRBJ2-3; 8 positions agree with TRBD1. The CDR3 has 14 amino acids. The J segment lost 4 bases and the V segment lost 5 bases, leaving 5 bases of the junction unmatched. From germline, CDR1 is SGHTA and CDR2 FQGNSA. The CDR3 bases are TGTGCCAGCAGCCGACAGGGGTGGGCAGATACGCAGTATTTT. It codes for CASSRQGWADTQYF.

CDR3 sequence reads: CASSYSSGNYGYTF. In nucleotides, the CDR3 is TGTGCCAGCAGTTACTCATCGGGGAACTATGGCTACACCTTC. This chain joins TRBV6-2 or TRBV6-3 and TRBJ1-2; D not resolved. The germline CDR1 and CDR2 sequences are MNHEY and SVGEGT. The CDR3 is 14 amino acids. With 0 bases removed from V and 2 bases from J, the gap between germline ends came to 7 bases.

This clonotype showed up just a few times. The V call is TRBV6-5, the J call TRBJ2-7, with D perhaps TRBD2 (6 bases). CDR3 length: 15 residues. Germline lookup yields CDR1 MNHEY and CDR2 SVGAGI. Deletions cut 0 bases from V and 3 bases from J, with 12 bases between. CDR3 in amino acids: CASSYSARGSYEQYF. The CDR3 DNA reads TGTGCCAGCAGTTACTCGGCACGGGGGAGCTACGAGCAGTACTTC.

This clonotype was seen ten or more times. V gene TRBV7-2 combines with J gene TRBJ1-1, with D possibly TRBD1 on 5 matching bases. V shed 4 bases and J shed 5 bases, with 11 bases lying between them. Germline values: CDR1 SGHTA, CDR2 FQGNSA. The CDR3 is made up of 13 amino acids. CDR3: CASSSEGWTEAFF. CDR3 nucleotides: TGTGCCAGCAGCTCAGAGGGGTGGACTGAAGCTTTCTTT. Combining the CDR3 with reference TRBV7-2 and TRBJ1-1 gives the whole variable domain GAGVSQSPSNKVTEKGKDVELRCDPISGHTALYWYRQSLGQGLEFLIYFQGNSAPDKSGLPSDRFSAERTGGSVSTLTIQRTQQEDSAVYLCASSSEGWTEAFFGQGTRLTVV.